The rows below give T cell receptor beta chains drawn from one sample of a study of T cell changes during pregnancy in multiple sclerosis. The assay was immunoSEQ multiplex PCR, and TCRdb's table has in-frame clones only and misses some. The sample has over 50,000 clones, around nine tenths seen once; the top ten hold around 2.3%. This specimen consisted of peripheral blood, obtained in the first trimester of pregnancy. These receptors all come from a female donor in good health, enrolled as a control in a pregnancy study. The CDR3 runs from the conserved cysteine through the conserved F or W. D genes are given only for firm matches. Clone size, where shown, is once, few, many, or a class for clones that have expanded.

TRBJ1-3	NA	TRBD1	TRBV15	TGTGCCACCAGCGATCCGGGACAGGGGGACGGAAACACCATATATTTT	CATSDPGQGDGNTIYF
TRBJ1-1	NA	NA	TRBV19	TGTGCCAGTAGTACCGACAGGTTTGGCACTGAAGCTTTCTTT	CASSTDRFGTEAFF
TRBJ2-7	NA	NA	TRBV19	TGTGCCAGTAGTATAGGCGGGCCGACCCACTACGAGCAGTACTTC	CASSIGGPTHYEQYF
TRBJ1-5	NA	NA	TRBV28	TGTGCCAGCAGCCCCGGAGACAGGCCAAATCAGCCCCAGCATTTT	CASSPGDRPNQPQHF
TRBJ2-1	NA	TRBD2	TRBV4-2	TGTGCCAGCAGCCAAGATACTAGCGGGAGTAGTGAGCAGTTCTTC	CASSQDTSGSSEQFF
TRBJ2-1	NA	TRBD2	TRBV9	TGTGCCAGCAGCGTAGTACTAGCGGGCAATGAGCAGTTCTTC	CASSVVLAGNEQFF
TRBJ1-2	NA	NA	TRBV30	TGTGCCTGGAGGTATGACAGGTTCGGCTACACCTTC	CAWRYDRFGYTF
TRBJ2-7	NA	TRBD2	TRBV19	TGTGCCAGTAGTCGGGAGGGCACTCTTTATGCCCACGAGCAGTACTTC	CASSREGTLYAHEQYF
TRBJ2-7	NA	TRBD2	TRBV27	TGTGCCAGCAGAAAGCTGGCGGGGGGGTATGAGCAGTACTTC	CASRKLAGGYEQYF
TRBJ2-3	NA	TRBD2	TRBV19	TGTGCCACGGGACTAGCGGGGGGGCCTGTCACAGATACGCAGTATTTT	CATGLAGGPVTDTQYF
TRBJ2-2	NA	TRBD1	TRBV7-2	TGTGCCAGCAGCCCGACAGGGGGTGCGAACACCGGGGAGCTGTTTTTT	CASSPTGGANTGELFF
TRBJ2-5	NA	NA	TRBV29-1	TGCAGCGTTCGGTCAGGGGGGATGGAGACCCAGTACTTC	CSVRSGGMETQYF
TRBJ1-1	NA	NA	TRBV6-5	TGTGCCAGCAGTTACTCGGGTCAGGGGAACACTGAAGCTTTCTTT	CASSYSGQGNTEAFF
TRBJ2-7	NA	TRBD1	TRBV7-9	TGTGCCAGCGAACTCGCAGGGGGCACTGTCTCTGACGAGCAGTACTTC	CASELAGGTVSDEQYF
TRBJ1-5	NA	NA	TRBV7-6	TGTGCCAGCAGCTTGAAGCGGGGCCCAAGCAATCAGCCCCAGCATTTT	CASSLKRGPSNQPQHF
TRBJ2-3	NA	NA	TRBV27	TGTGCCAGCACCCCGGGCCGGGGGTTAGGGGGCCGGGGCACAGATACGCAGTATTTT	CASTPGRGLGGRGTDTQYF
TRBJ2-1	once	NA	TRBV2	TGTGCCACTCAGAGGGACGGGGGAAGTTACAATGAGCAGTTCTTC	CATQRDGGSYNEQFF
TRBJ1-2	NA	NA	TRBV19	TGTGCCAGTAGTCCAGACATATATGGCTACACCTTC	CASSPDIYGYTF
TRBJ2-1	NA	NA	TRBV7-9	TGTGCCAGCAGCGCTCCCGCTAGCAACAATGAGCAGTTCTTC	CASSAPASNNEQFF
TRBJ2-1	NA	NA	TRBV7-9	TGTGCCAGCAGTTTCCGTGTATCCTACAATGAGCAGTTCTTC	CASSFRVSYNEQFF
TRBJ2-7	NA	TRBD1	TRBV10-2	TGCGCCAGCAGGGGACAGGGGGTAACCTACGAGCAGTACTTC	CASRGQGVTYEQYF
TRBJ1-2	NA	NA	TRBV19	TGTGCCAGTAGCCCAGACAGCTATGGCTACACCTTC	CASSPDSYGYTF
TRBJ2-1	NA	TRBD1	TRBV19	TGTGCCAGTACGACAGGGTTCAATGAGCAGTTCTTC	CASTTGFNEQFF
TRBJ1-2	few	TRBD1	TRBV18	TGTGCCAGCTCACCACTACGGACAGGGGCTTTCGGCTACACCTTC	CASSPLRTGAFGYTF
TRBJ1-4	NA	NA	TRBV27	TGTGCCAGCAGGGGGAGGGGAGGGGAAAAACTGTTTTTT	CASRGRGGEKLFF
TRBJ2-5	NA	NA	TRBV5-1	TGCGCCAGCAGCTTGTACACAATACAAGAGACCCAGTACTTC	CASSLYTIQETQYF
TRBJ1-2	NA	NA	TRBV7-9	TGTGCCAGCAGCCCCCTCAGGGACTATGGCTACACCTTC	CASSPLRDYGYTF
TRBJ2-7	NA	TRBD2	TRBV19	TGTGCCAGTAGTATTCAAAGCTTACTAGCGGGAGGAGCCTACGAGCAGTACTTC	CASSIQSLLAGGAYEQYF
TRBJ2-1	NA	NA	TRBV19	TGTGCCAGTAGACCCGACAGGAGCTCCTACAATGAGCAGTTCTTC	CASRPDRSSYNEQFF
TRBJ2-1	NA	NA	TRBV6-1	TGTGCCAGCAGTGAAGGGCTAGAAGGAGGCAATGAGCAGTTCTTC	CASSEGLEGGNEQFF
TRBJ2-4	NA	TRBD2	TRBV9	TGTGCCAGCTGGGACACCGGGACTAGCGGGCTTGTAGCCAAAAACATTCAGTACTTC	CASWDTGTSGLVAKNIQYF
TRBJ2-5	few	NA	TRBV14	TGTGCCAGCAGCAGGAGGCCGAGACAAGAGACCCAGTACTTC	CASSRRPRQETQYF
TRBJ2-1	NA	TRBD2	TRBV7-3	TGTGCCAGCAGACGATCTAGCGGATCACACAATGAGCAGTTCTTC	CASRRSSGSHNEQFF
TRBJ1-5	NA	NA	TRBV30	TGTGCCTGGAGTGGCGAGGATTTTCAGCCCCAGCATTTT	CAWSGEDFQPQHF
TRBJ2-7	NA	TRBD1	TRBV2	TGTGCCAGCAGCAAAAACGGAGGGCGGACAGGGCTTAACGAGCAGTACTTC	CASSKNGGRTGLNEQYF
TRBJ2-5	NA	NA	TRBV6-6	TGTGCCAGCAGGGAACAGGGTGGGGCGGAGACCCAGTACTTC	CASREQGGAETQYF
TRBJ1-1	NA	NA	TRBV11-2	TGTGCCAGCATGAGGGCTCAGGAGAATGGGGCTTTCTTT	CASMRAQENGAFF
TRBJ2-1	NA	NA	TRBV7-8	TGTGCCAGCAGCCCCAGCGGGTCGGGAGAAATAGATGAGCAGTTCTTC	CASSPSGSGEIDEQFF
TRBJ1-5	NA	TRBD1	TRBV2	TGTGCCAGCAGGGCAGGGGGCGCGGGCGCTCAGCCCCAGCATTTT	CASRAGGAGAQPQHF
TRBJ1-2	NA	TRBD1	TRBV7-9	TGTGCCAGCAGCCACCCCGTACAGGGGGCGGAAGGCTACACCTTC	CASSHPVQGAEGYTF
TRBJ1-1	NA	NA	TRBV4-1	TGCGCCAGCAGCGAGAAGGGGGTCATGAACACTGAAGCTTTCTTT	CASSEKGVMNTEAFF
TRBJ1-2	few	NA	TRBV11-3	TGTGCCAGCAATTCTGTTGAGGAGGGTTTAAGGGGACCCAACTATGGCTACACCTTC	CASNSVEEGLRGPNYGYTF
TRBJ2-7	NA	TRBD2	TRBV7-9	TGTGCCAGCAGCTTAGTTGGTCTAGCGGGGCTGGGGGAGGACGAGCAGTACTTC	CASSLVGLAGLGEDEQYF
TRBJ2-7	NA	NA	TRBV29-1	TGCAGCGTTGAAGACATTCGAGGGGGCGAGCAGTACTTC	CSVEDIRGGEQYF
TRBJ2-2	NA	NA	TRBV6-6	TGTGCCAGCAGTGACAAGACAGGAAACACCGGGGAGCTGTTTTTT	CASSDKTGNTGELFF
TRBJ1-1	NA	NA	TRBV10-3	TGTGCCATCAGTTTACAGGAAAACACTGAAGCTTTCTTT	CAISLQENTEAFF
TRBJ2-1	once	NA	TRBV6-5	TGTGCCAGCAGGGAACAGGGAACCTACAATGAGCAGTTCTTC	CASREQGTYNEQFF
TRBJ1-2	NA	NA	TRBV10-3	TGTGCCATCAGTGGACCACAGGGAGAAGCTAACTATGGCTACACCTTC	CAISGPQGEANYGYTF
TRBJ1-5	NA	NA	TRBV7-2	TGTGCCAGCAGTACGAACTGGGGCCAGCCCCAGCATTTT	CASSTNWGQPQHF
TRBJ2-1	NA	TRBD1	TRBV2	TGTGTCAGCAGTGAAAAACTTGGGGACAGGGCGGCCAATGAGCAGTTCTTC	CVSSEKLGDRAANEQFF
TRBJ2-2	once	NA	TRBV25-1	TGTGCCAGCAGTGAATATACAGAAACCGGGGAGCTGTTTTTT	CASSEYTETGELFF
TRBJ2-3	few	NA	TRBV29-1	TGCAGCGTTTCCGACCCCGGAGGCAGAGATACGCAGTATTTT	CSVSDPGGRDTQYF